The 18 T cell receptor beta chains given below trace back to one sample, sequenced in a study of T cells in Graves' hyperthyroidism and ophthalmopathy. There were TCR beta CDR3 regions amplified from RNA transcripts. The TCR CDR3 was amplified in a first-round RT-PCR using the HTBI primer set. TCRdb independently ran MiXCR on the multiplex PCR reads; one entry per CDR3 protein. The sample consists of nearly 600,000 distinct CDR3 sequences, approximately 13% of them appearing once. The sequencing sample was made of blood. Receptors were obtained from a woman aged 25 to 39 with Graves' hyperthyroidism that later progressed to Graves' ophthalmopathy.

This clonotype has a count of ten or more. The rearrangement uses TRBV20-1 and TRBJ2-7, with D uncertain. This CDR3 is built from 13 residues. Germline V gene sequence: CDR1 DFQATT, CDR2 SNEGSKA (reference sequence). Trimming took 7 bases from V and 0 from J, leaving 13 bases between them. The CDR3 reads CSGLYPSSYEQYF. In DNA form, the CDR3 reads TGCAGTGGGCTTTATCCGAGCTCCTACGAGCAGTACTTC.

This clonotype came up many times. The V gene is TRBV10-3, the J gene TRBJ2-1; TRBD2 aligns across 10 bases. The CDR3 is made up of 17 amino acids. Germline V gene data show CDR1 as ENHRY and CDR2 as SYGVKD. V trimming: 7 bases; J trimming: 0 bases; junction bases outside the gene matches: 9. Written as DNA, the CDR3 is TGTGCCATCAAGGGAGGGACTAGCGCCAGCTCCTACAATGAGCAGTTCTTC. Translating gives CAIKGGTSASSYNEQFF.

There are many counts of this clonotype. This chain uses TRBV6-1 with TRBJ2-7; D perhaps matches TRBD1 (5 bases). CDR3 length: 14 residues. The germline gives CDR1 MNHNS, CDR2 SASEGT. Between the trimmed V and J ends, which lost 2 bases and 0 bases, there was a span of 8 bases. Here the CDR3 DNA reads TGTGCCAGCAGTGAACAGGGAAGCTCCTACGAGCAGTACTTC. It codes for CASSEQGSSYEQYF.

This clonotype was seen repeatedly, ten times or more. The chain is built from TRBV12-3 or TRBV12-4 and TRBJ2-5, with D tentatively TRBD1 (6 bases). CDR3 size: 13 residues. Trimming left V 7 bases short and J 5 bases short, with 14 bases between. CDR3: CASTGRGEETQYF. The CDR3 coding sequence is TGTGCCAGCACCGGCAGGGGAGAGGAGACCCAGTACTTC.

The chain has TRBV7-9 and TRBJ2-5, with 7 bases lining up with TRBD2. There are 15 residues in the CDR3. The J segment lost 7 bases and the V segment lost 3 bases, leaving 11 bases of the junction unmatched. From germline, CDR1 is SEHNR and CDR2 FQNEAQ (reference sequence). For the CDR3, the DNA is TGTGCCAGCAGCTTCCCCACCGGGGGGTTAAGGACCCAGTACTTC. This codes for CASSFPTGGLRTQYF.

This clonotype was seen a handful of times. CDR3 DNA: TGTGCCAGCAGTACCCCGGGACAGGGGGCAGGTGGCTACACCTTC. Its translation is CASSTPGQGAGGYTF. The V call is TRBV28, the J call TRBJ1-2, with 12 nucleotides matching TRBD1. The CDR3 consists of 15 residues. Germline V gene data show CDR1 as MDHEN and CDR2 as SYDVKM. V lost 5 bases and J lost 7; bases outside the gene matches: 8.

This chain uses TRBV19 with TRBJ2-6; 7 nucleotides agree with TRBD1. The CDR3 length is 14 residues. Germline CDR1 and CDR2: LNHDA and SQIVND (reference sequence). The V segment lost 8 bases and the J segment 2 bases; nucleotides outside the gene matches: 3. The CDR3 loop reads CASQTGAGANVLTF. The DNA for the CDR3 is TGTGCCAGTCAAACAGGGGCTGGGGCCAACGTCCTGACTTTC. Looking up the rest from reference TRBV19 and TRBJ2-6 gives the full variable domain: DGGITQSPKYLFRKEGQNVTLSCEQNLNHDAMYWYRQDPGQGLRLIYYSQIVNDFQKGDIAEGYSVSREKKESFPLTVTSAQKNPTAFYLCASQTGAGANVLTFGAGSRLTVL.

The chain carries TRBV4-3 and TRBJ2-7, with D perhaps TRBD1 or TRBD2 (6 bases each). Trimming left V 4 bases short and J 9 bases short, with 19 bases between. CDR3 length equals 14 residues. Per the germline V gene, CDR1 is LGHNA and CDR2 is YSLEER. CDR3 region: CASSLNAGGRVQYF. CDR3 bases: TGCGCCAGCAGCCTCAACGCCGGGGGCAGGGTGCAGTACTTC.

This clonotype was picked up many times. This chain connects TRBV27 to TRBJ1-5; 9 nucleotides agree with TRBD1. This CDR3 spans 16 amino acids. J lost 1 base, V lost 5 bases, and 6 bases had no gene match. Germline V CDR1 and CDR2: MNHEY, SMNVEV (reference sequence). The CDR3 DNA follows: TGTGCCAGCAGTATCGCGGGGACAGGGAGCAATCAGCCCCAGCATTTT. Translation gives CASSIAGTGSNQPQHF.

This clonotype was recorded at least ten times. This chain uses TRBV28 with TRBJ1-1, with D hard to call. Germline-derived CDR1 and CDR2 are MDHEN and SYDVKM. V dropped 8 bases and J dropped 5 bases, with 9 bases sitting between them. This CDR3 spans 11 amino acids. The chain's CDR3 is CASVMRTEAFF. The CDR3, as DNA: TGTGCCAGCGTGATGAGGACTGAAGCTTTCTTT.

This clonotype was observed a handful of times. The rearrangement uses TRBV20-1 and TRBJ2-1; 8 bases match TRBD2. The germline gives CDR1 DFQATT, CDR2 SNEGSKA (reference sequence). The CDR3 spans 13 residues. The CDR3 coding sequence is TGCAGAGCCAGCGGGAGCTCCTACAATGAGCAGTTCTTC. The encoded protein is CRASGSSYNEQFF.

This clonotype was found many times. This CDR3 is CASRPGGGSQNTEAFF. The CDR3 nucleotides are TGTGCCAGCAGACCCGGGGGGGGCAGTCAGAACACTGAAGCTTTCTTT. The chain has TRBV7-2 and TRBJ1-1, with D maybe TRBD1 (6 bases). Trimming took 6 bases from V and 1 from J, leaving 18 bases between them. The CDR3 covers 16 residues. Germline CDR1 and CDR2: SGHTA and FQGNSA.

This clonotype was observed many times. This rearrangement joins TRBV7-9 to TRBJ1-4; the match to TRBD1 covers 8 bases. Germline CDR1 reads SEHNR; CDR2 reads FQNEAQ (reference sequence). The V gene end was trimmed by 2 bases and the J gene end by 5 bases; junction bases not matched to a gene: 1. This CDR3 region has 14 residues. As DNA, the CDR3 is TGTGCCAGCAGCTTACGGACAGGGAATGAAAAACTGTTTTTT. Protein sequence: CASSLRTGNEKLFF.

The V call is TRBV12-3 or TRBV12-4, the J call TRBJ2-3; D gene uncertain. V was pared by 4 bases and J by 5 bases, with 19 bases between. CDR3 length: 16 residues. The CDR3 sequence: CASSYHRAPKGDTQYF. DNA for the CDR3: TGTGCCAGCAGTTACCACCGGGCCCCGAAGGGAGATACGCAGTATTTT.

This clonotype was seen a few times. V gene TRBV19 combines with J gene TRBJ2-2, with D unresolved. The CDR3 extends over 15 amino acids. V dropped 3 bases and J dropped 0 bases, with 8 bases sitting between them. Germline V lookup: CDR1 LNHDA, CDR2 SQIVND (reference sequence). The CDR3 loop reads CASSIWQANTGELFF. In nucleotides, the CDR3 is TGTGCCAGTAGTATCTGGCAGGCGAACACCGGGGAGCTGTTTTTT.

This clonotype was seen at least ten times. V is TRBV12-3 or TRBV12-4 and J is TRBJ2-3; D not certain. The CDR3 sequence is 12 residues long. Trimming stripped 8 bases from V and 5 bases from J, with 11 bases between. The CDR3 is CASSLRLDTQYF. The DNA for the CDR3 is TGTGCCAGCTCCTTGCGGTTAGATACGCAGTATTTT.

This clonotype was observed at least ten times. The chain uses TRBV27 and TRBJ2-3; 13 nucleotides match TRBD2. Germline V gene sequence: CDR1 MNHEY, CDR2 SMNVEV (reference sequence). The CDR3 runs to 18 residues. The V and J ends lost 6 bases and 4 bases, in that order; junction bases with no gene match: 13. The CDR3 sequence is CASRMGTSGKISADTQYF. In DNA, the CDR3 is TGTGCCAGCAGGATGGGGACTAGCGGGAAAATTTCAGCAGATACGCAGTATTTT.

This clonotype was seen many times. The genes are TRBV28 and TRBJ2-7; 7 nucleotides line up with TRBD1. The CDR3 has 15 amino acids. The trim removed 1 base at V and 3 bases at J, leaving 6 bases unmatched. Germline V lookup: CDR1 MDHEN, CDR2 SYDVKM. Here the CDR3 reads CASSLLQGSGYEQYF. CDR3 sequence (DNA): TGTGCCAGCAGTTTATTACAGGGGTCGGGCTACGAGCAGTACTTC. Supplemented by reference TRBV28 and TRBJ2-7, the full variable domain reads DVKVTQSSRYLVKRTGEKVFLECVQDMDHENMFWYRQDPGLGLRLIYFSYDVKMKEKGDIPEGYSVSREKKERFSLILESASTNQTSMYLCASSLLQGSGYEQYFGPGTRLTVT.